A selection of T cell receptor beta chains follows, all from one sample in a study of blood T cell repertoires in COVID-19. The assay was immunoSEQ multiplex PCR, and TCRdb's table has in-frame clones only and misses some. Altogether more than 300,000 clones are present, around 88% being singletons, with the ten largest covering 1.6%. Sequencing input: peripheral blood. The receptors were sampled from a woman in her thirties with COVID-19, enrolled during active disease. Both conserved end residues are part of each CDR3. A D gene is named only where the DNA matches it firmly.

J | V | D | CDR3 | DNA
TRBJ2-1 | TRBV4-3 | . | CASSQDYVRGSYNEQFF | TGCGCCAGCAGCCAAGATTACGTTAGGGGGTCCTACAATGAGCAGTTCTTC
TRBJ1-4 | TRBV6-5 | TRBD1 | CASSYTGTGDEKLFF | TGTGCCAGCAGTTACACCGGGACAGGGGATGAAAAACTGTTTTTT
TRBJ1-5 | TRBV5-6 | . | CASSQGPLGPQHF | TGTGCCAGCAGCCAGGGCCCGCTGGGGCCCCAGCATTTT
TRBJ2-7 | TRBV27 | . | CASSLGGSLSYEQYF | TGTGCCAGCAGTTTAGGCGGCTCACTATCCTACGAGCAGTACTTC
TRBJ2-5 | TRBV11-3 | . | CASSLWGVQETQYF | TGTGCCAGCAGCTTATGGGGAGTCCAAGAGACCCAGTACTTC
TRBJ2-3 | TRBV18 | . | CASSPPSLGANTQYF | TGTGCCAGCTCACCACCGTCATTGGGGGCGAATACGCAGTATTTT
TRBJ2-2 | TRBV11-2 | . | CASSQITGYTGELFF | TGTGCCAGCAGCCAGATAACAGGGTACACCGGGGAGCTGTTTTTT
TRBJ2-1 | TRBV9 | . | CASSVVSGGTYNEQFF | TGTGCCAGCAGCGTAGTATCGGGGGGCACCTACAATGAGCAGTTCTTC
TRBJ1-4 | TRBV7-9 | . | CASSSERVRLAVVEKLFF | TGTGCCAGCAGCTCAGAGCGCGTACGGTTGGCGGTAGTTGAAAAACTGTTTTTT
TRBJ1-1 | TRBV5-1 | TRBD1 | CASSLDRGTGPTEAFF | TGCGCCAGCAGCTTGGATCGGGGGACAGGGCCCACTGAAGCTTTCTTT
TRBJ1-1 | TRBV4-1 | . | CASSQGVGKNTEAFF | TGCGCCAGCAGCCAAGGGGTGGGCAAGAACACTGAAGCTTTCTTT
TRBJ2-5 | TRBV11-3 | . | CASSLVGLEQETQYF | TGTGCCAGCAGCTTGGTAGGACTTGAACAAGAGACCCAGTACTTC
TRBJ1-5 | TRBV6-5 | . | CASSYGAGYQPQHF | TGTGCCAGCAGTTACGGGGCCGGCTATCAGCCCCAGCATTTT
TRBJ2-1 | TRBV18 | TRBD2 | CASSRTSGVDNEQFF | TGTGCCAGCTCAAGGACTAGCGGGGTGGACAATGAGCAGTTCTTC
TRBJ2-2 | TRBV9 | TRBD2 | CASSVEGLPNTGELFF | TGTGCCAGCAGCGTAGAGGGACTACCAAACACCGGGGAGCTGTTTTTT
TRBJ2-1 | TRBV11-2 | . | CASSLDLGPYNEQFF | TGTGCCAGCAGCTTAGACCTGGGGCCTTACAATGAGCAGTTCTTC
TRBJ2-1 | TRBV28 | . | CASRPPGLSFREQFF | TGTGCCAGCAGACCTCCGGGACTGTCTTTCCGTGAGCAGTTCTTC
TRBJ1-2 | TRBV7-2 | TRBD1 | CASSLGGQGNYGYTF | TGTGCCAGCAGCTTAGGGGGACAGGGGAACTATGGCTACACCTTC
TRBJ1-3 | TRBV6-6 | TRBD1 | CASSWDRGGRNTIYF | TGTGCCAGCAGTTGGGACAGGGGGGGAAGAAACACCATATATTTT
TRBJ2-5 | TRBV4-2 | . | CASSPTENRQETQYF | TGTGCCAGCAGCCCGACAGAAAATCGCCAAGAGACCCAGTACTTC
TRBJ1-1 | TRBV7-2 | . | CASSLVRVGWINTEAFF | TGTGCCAGCAGCTTAGTCAGGGTTGGGTGGATTAACACTGAAGCTTTCTTT
TRBJ1-2 | TRBV28 | TRBD1 | CASSLVGTGAGYTF | TGTGCCAGCAGTTTAGTAGGGACAGGGGCCGGCTACACCTTC
TRBJ2-1 | TRBV4-3 | . | CASSQEPRRGYNEQFF | TGCGCCAGCAGCCAAGAACCCCGGCGGGGCTACAATGAGCAGTTCTTC
TRBJ1-5 | TRBV5-6 | . | CASSPNGGMSNQPQHF | TGTGCCAGCAGCCCTAATGGGGGGATGAGCAATCAGCCCCAGCATTTT
TRBJ1-1 | TRBV6-5 | TRBD1 | CASRDRGRADPEAFF | TGTGCCAGCAGGGACAGGGGGCGCGCAGACCCTGAAGCTTTCTTT
TRBJ1-2 | TRBV19 | TRBD1 | CASSDRGLIYGYTF | TGTGCCAGCTCCGACAGGGGGCTTATCTATGGCTACACCTTC
TRBJ2-3 | TRBV10-1 | . | CASSGTSSTDTQYF | TGCGCCAGCAGCGGTACCTCTAGCACAGATACGCAGTATTTT
TRBJ1-1 | TRBV18 | . | CASSPAVATEAFF | TGTGCCAGCTCACCGGCGGTGGCGACTGAAGCTTTCTTT
TRBJ2-2 | TRBV3-1/TRBV3-2 | TRBD1 | CASSQGRGRATGELFF | TGTGCCAGCAGCCAAGGCAGGGGGCGCGCCACCGGGGAGCTGTTTTTT
TRBJ1-4 | TRBV4-1 | . | CASSQPPPDGGHNEKLFF | TGCGCCAGCAGCCAACCACCCCCGGATGGGGGCCATAATGAAAAACTGTTTTTT
TRBJ2-7 | TRBV4-1 | TRBD1 | CASSQEGTGTSYEQYF | TGCGCCAGCAGCCAAGAAGGGACAGGGACTTCCTACGAGCAGTACTTC
TRBJ1-4 | TRBV7-8 | TRBD1 | CASSPFSRGPNEKLFF | TGTGCCAGCAGCCCTTTCTCCAGGGGGCCTAATGAAAAACTGTTTTTT
TRBJ2-5 | TRBV3-1/TRBV3-2 | TRBD1 | CASSQAADRPQETQYF | TGTGCCAGCAGCCAAGCCGCGGACAGGCCTCAAGAGACCCAGTACTTC
TRBJ1-1 | TRBV18 | TRBD1 | CASSPGTGVNTEAFF | TGTGCCAGCTCACCAGGGACAGGGGTGAACACTGAAGCTTTCTTT
TRBJ2-3 | TRBV18 | . | CASSPPTSAAKGVPDTQYF | TGTGCCAGCTCACCACCAACCAGCGCAGCGAAGGGGGTCCCAGATACGCAGTATTTT
TRBJ1-1 | TRBV9 | . | CASSGVAGDTEAFF | TGTGCCAGCAGCGGGGTAGCAGGGGATACTGAAGCTTTCTTT
TRBJ2-3 | TRBV5-4 | . | CAARGGDGADTQYF | TGTGCCGCCCGAGGGGGGGATGGAGCAGATACGCAGTATTTT
TRBJ2-1 | TRBV7-9 | . | CASSLGENEQFF | TGTGCCAGCAGCTTAGGGGAGAATGAGCAGTTCTTC
TRBJ1-5 | TRBV7-8 | . | CASSLARHISNQPQHF | TGTGCCAGCAGCTTAGCCAGACATATTAGCAATCAGCCCCAGCATTTT
TRBJ1-6 | TRBV7-8 | . | CASSPDGINSPLHF | TGTGCCAGCAGCCCGGACGGGATAAATTCACCCCTCCACTTT